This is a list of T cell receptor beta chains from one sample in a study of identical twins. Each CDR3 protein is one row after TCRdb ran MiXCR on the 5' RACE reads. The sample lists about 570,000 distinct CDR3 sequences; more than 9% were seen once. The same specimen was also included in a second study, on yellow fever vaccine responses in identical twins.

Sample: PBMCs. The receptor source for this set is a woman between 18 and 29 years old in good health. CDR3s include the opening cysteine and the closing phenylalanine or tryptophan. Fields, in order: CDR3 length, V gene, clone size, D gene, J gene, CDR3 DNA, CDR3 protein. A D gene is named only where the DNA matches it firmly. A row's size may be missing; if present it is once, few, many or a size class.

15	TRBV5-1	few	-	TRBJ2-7	TGCGCCAGCAGCTTGGCGACGACAGGAGAATACGAGCAGTACTTC	CASSLATTGEYEQYF
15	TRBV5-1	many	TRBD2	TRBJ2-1	TGCGCCAGCAGCTTCTCTAGCGGGGGGGCGAGTGAGCAGTTCTTC	CASSFSSGGASEQFF
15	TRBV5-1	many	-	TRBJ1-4	TGCGCCAGCAGCCCGGACAGTTCAACTAATGAAAAACTGTTTTTT	CASSPDSSTNEKLFF
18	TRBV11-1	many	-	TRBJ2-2	TGTGCCAGCAGCTTCCTTGCGGGGACCAGTAGAAACACCGGGGAGCTGTTTTTT	CASSFLAGTSRNTGELFF
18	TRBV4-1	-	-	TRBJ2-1	TGCGCCAGCAGCCAACACCCCGAGAACAAGGGGGGCTACAATGAGCAGCTCTTC	CASSQHPENKGGYNEQLF
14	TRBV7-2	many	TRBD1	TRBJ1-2	TGTGCCAGCAGTAAAACTGGGGACAGTCGTGGCTACACCTTC	CASSKTGDSRGYTF
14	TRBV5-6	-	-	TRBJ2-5	TGTGCCAGCAGCTCAATAGCGCTTCAAGAGACCCAGTACTTC	CASSSIALQETQYF
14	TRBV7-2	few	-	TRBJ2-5	TGTGCCAGCAGCGGCGGACAGCTCCAAGAGACCCAGTACTTC	CASSGGQLQETQYF
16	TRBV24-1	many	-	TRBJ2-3	TGTGCCACCAGTGCCTCGAAAGCACTGCAGGCAGATACGCAGTATTTT	CATSASKALQADTQYF
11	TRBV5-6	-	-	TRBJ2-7	TGTGCCAGCAGCTCCGCCTTAGAGCAGTACTTC	CASSSALEQYF
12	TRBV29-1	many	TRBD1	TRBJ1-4	TGCAGCGTTCGGACAGGGGAGCCGGAACTGTTTTTT	CSVRTGEPELFF
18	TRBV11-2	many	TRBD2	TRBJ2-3	TGTGCCAGCAGCGGACTGACTAGCGGGAGGATTAGCACAGATACGCAGTATTTT	CASSGLTSGRISTDTQYF
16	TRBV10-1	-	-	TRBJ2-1	TGCGCCAGCAGTGAGTCGACCCAGGGTCGGTACAATGAGCAGTTCTTC	CASSESTQGRYNEQFF
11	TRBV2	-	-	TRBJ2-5	TGTGCCACCGCTGGGGGGGAGACCCAGTACTTC	CATAGGETQYF
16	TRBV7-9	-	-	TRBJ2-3	TGTGCCAGCAGCCCCCCCCTGCAGGGGCCCGCAGATACGCAGTATTTT	CASSPPLQGPADTQYF
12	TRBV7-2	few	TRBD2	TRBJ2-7	TGTGCCAGCACCCCGGGGGGTTACGAGCAGTACTTC	CASTPGGYEQYF
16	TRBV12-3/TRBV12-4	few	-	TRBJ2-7	TGTGCCAGCAGTTTAAGACCAGGTCAGGACTCCTACGAGCAGTACTTC	CASSLRPGQDSYEQYF
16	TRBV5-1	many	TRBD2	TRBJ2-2	TGCGCCAGCAGCTTCGGACTAGCGGGATCCACCGGGGAGCTGTTTTTT	CASSFGLAGSTGELFF
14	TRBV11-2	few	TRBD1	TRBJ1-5	TGTGCCAGCAGCTCGGGGACAGCCTATCAGCCCCAGCATTTT	CASSSGTAYQPQHF
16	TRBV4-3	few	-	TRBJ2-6	TGCGCCAGCAGCCAAGGGGAAGGAGTTGGGGCCAACGTCCTGACTTTC	CASSQGEGVGANVLTF
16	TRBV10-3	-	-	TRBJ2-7	TGTGCCATCAGTGATACCAGTTCCAAGGCCCTATACGAGCAGTACTTC	CAISDTSSKALYEQYF
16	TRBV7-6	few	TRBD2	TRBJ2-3	TGTGCCAGCAGCAAGACTAGCGGGGGGGCGACAGATACGCAGTATTTT	CASSKTSGGATDTQYF
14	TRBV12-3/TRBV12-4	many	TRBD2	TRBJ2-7	TGTGCCAGCAGTTCACGGGGGGGCGCGTACGAGCAGTACTTC	CASSSRGGAYEQYF
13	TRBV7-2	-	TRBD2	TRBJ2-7	TGTGCCAGCAGAATAGCGGGACAATACGAGCAGTACTTC	CASRIAGQYEQYF
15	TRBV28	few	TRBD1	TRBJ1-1	TGTGCCAGCAGTTTACCAGGGGGCACTGTCACTGAAGCTTTCTTT	CASSLPGGTVTEAFF
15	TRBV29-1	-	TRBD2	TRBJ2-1	TGCAGCGTTGAAGACCCGGGAGGTTTCCTGGGTGAGCAGTTCTTC	CSVEDPGGFLGEQFF
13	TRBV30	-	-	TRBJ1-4	TGTGCCTGGAGTTTGGAGGTTGATGAAAAACTGTTTTTT	CAWSLEVDEKLFF
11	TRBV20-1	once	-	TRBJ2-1	TGCAGTGCCGAGCTTGGCAATGAGCAGTTCTTC	CSAELGNEQFF
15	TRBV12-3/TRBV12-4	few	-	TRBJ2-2	TGTGCCAGCAGTATCTCTCCGGTTAACACCGGGGAGCTGTTTTTT	CASSISPVNTGELFF
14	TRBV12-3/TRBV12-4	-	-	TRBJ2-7	TGTGCCAGCAGCCAAAAGGGAGTCTCCTACGAGCAGTACTTC	CASSQKGVSYEQYF
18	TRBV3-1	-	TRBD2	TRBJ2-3	TGTACCTTCAGTGCCGGGACTAGCGGTACCTCTAGCACAGATACGCAGTATTTT	CTFSAGTSGTSSTDTQYF
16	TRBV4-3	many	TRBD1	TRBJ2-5	TGCGCCAGCAGCCAACATCGGGGGACAGGGGATGAGACCCAGTACTTC	CASSQHRGTGDETQYF
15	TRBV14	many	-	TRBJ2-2	TGTGCCAGCAGCCCTCGGCTGGGGAACACCGGGGAGCTGTTTTTT	CASSPRLGNTGELFF
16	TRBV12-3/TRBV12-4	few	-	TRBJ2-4	TGTGCCAGCAGTTTTGGAAGCGGGCGAGCCAAAAACATTCAGTACTTC	CASSFGSGRAKNIQYF
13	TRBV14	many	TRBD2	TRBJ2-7	TGTGCCAGCTATTATACGGGAGGGGACGAGCAGTACTTC	CASYYTGGDEQYF
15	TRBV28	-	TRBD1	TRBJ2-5	TGTGCCAGCAGGGGACAGGGCTCGCGAGGAGAGACCCAGTACTTC	CASRGQGSRGETQYF
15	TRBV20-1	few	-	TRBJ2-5	TGCAGTGCGGTTCCCCGGGCTACCGAACAAGAGACCCAGTACTTC	CSAVPRATEQETQYF
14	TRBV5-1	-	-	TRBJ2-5	TGCGCCAGCAGCCCCCTGGCCTCCCAAGAGACCCAGTACTTC	CASSPLASQETQYF
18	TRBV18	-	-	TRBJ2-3	TGTGCCAGCTCACCAGGAGGGGGCAAGGGCCCAGGCACAGATACGCAGTATTTT	CASSPGGGKGPGTDTQYF
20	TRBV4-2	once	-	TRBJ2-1	TGTGCCATCGGCCCCGTGCTCCTCTGCTGGGGATTGAGATCCTACAATGAGCAGTTCTTC	CAIGPVLLCWGLRSYNEQFF
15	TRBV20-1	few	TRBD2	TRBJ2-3	TGCAGTGCTAGAGTCCCAGCGGGGCTGACAGATACGCAGTATTTT	CSARVPAGLTDTQYF
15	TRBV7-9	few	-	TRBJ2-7	TGTGCCAGCAGCTTAGATGGGCGGCGAGGGGCCGAGCAGTACTTC	CASSLDGRRGAEQYF
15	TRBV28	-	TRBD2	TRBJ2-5	TGTGCCAGCAGTTTGTTCGGCGGGGGAGCAGAGACCCAGTACTTC	CASSLFGGGAETQYF
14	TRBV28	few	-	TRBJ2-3	TGTGCCAGCAGAGGGGGAACTAGCACAGATACGCAGTATTTT	CASRGGTSTDTQYF
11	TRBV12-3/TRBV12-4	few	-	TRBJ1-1	TGTGCCAGCAGACTGGACGGTGAAGCTTTCTTT	CASRLDGEAFF
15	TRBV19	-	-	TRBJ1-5	TGTGCCAGTAGAGATAACGGGGGCGGTAATCAGCCCCAGCATTTT	CASRDNGGGNQPQHF
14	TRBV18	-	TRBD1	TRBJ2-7	TGTGCCAGCTCCGGGACAGCCCTCTCCTACGAGCAGTACTTC	CASSGTALSYEQYF
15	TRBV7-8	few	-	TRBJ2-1	TGTGCCAGCAGGTTAAACAGGGACCCTATGTCCGAGCAGTTCTTC	CASRLNRDPMSEQFF
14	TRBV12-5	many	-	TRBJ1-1	TGTGCTAGTGGTCCCTCAGCGGCTAACACTGAAGCTTTCTTT	CASGPSAANTEAFF
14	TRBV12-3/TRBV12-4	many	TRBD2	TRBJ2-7	TGTGCCAGCAGTGAGACGGGGGGTATCTACGAGCAGTACTTC	CASSETGGIYEQYF
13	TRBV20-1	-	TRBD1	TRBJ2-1	TGCAGTGCAGCAGGGACAGGGGGCAATGAGCAGTTCTTC	CSAAGTGGNEQFF
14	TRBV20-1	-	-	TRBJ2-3	TGCAGTGCTAGAGACATGCGGGGTTGGGATACGCAGTATTTT	CSARDMRGWDTQYF
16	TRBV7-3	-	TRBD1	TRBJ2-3	TGTGCCAGCAGCGCCGGGACAGGGGGCCTAGCAGATACGCAGTATTTT	CASSAGTGGLADTQYF
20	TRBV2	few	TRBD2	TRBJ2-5	TGTGCCAGCAGTGCCTTATGGGCTAGCGGGAGGGCCTCTAACCAAGAGACCCAGTACTTC	CASSALWASGRASNQETQYF
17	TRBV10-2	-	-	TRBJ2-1	TGCGCCAGCCGTAAGGGGGTCGGGGGCCCCAACTACAATGAGCAGCTCTTC	CASRKGVGGPNYNEQLF
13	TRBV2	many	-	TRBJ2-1	TGTGCCAGCAGTGGAGACTTGGGGGATGAGCAGTTCTTC	CASSGDLGDEQFF
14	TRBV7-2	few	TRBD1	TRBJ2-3	TGTGCCAGCAGCCCGACAGGGGTCGGAGATACGCAGTATTTT	CASSPTGVGDTQYF
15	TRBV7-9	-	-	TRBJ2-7	TGTGCCAGCAGCTCTGACTGCGGAGGGTTCTACGAGCAGTACTTC	CASSSDCGGFYEQYF